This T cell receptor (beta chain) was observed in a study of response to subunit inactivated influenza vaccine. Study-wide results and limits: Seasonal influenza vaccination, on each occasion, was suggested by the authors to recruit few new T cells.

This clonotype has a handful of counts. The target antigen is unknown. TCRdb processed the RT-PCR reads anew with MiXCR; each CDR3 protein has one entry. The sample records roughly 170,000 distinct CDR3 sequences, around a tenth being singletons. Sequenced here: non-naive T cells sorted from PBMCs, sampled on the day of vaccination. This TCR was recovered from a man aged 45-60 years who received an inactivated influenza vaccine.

The CDR3 DNA reads as TGTGCCAGCAGCCAAGAAAGCACTAGCACAGATACGCAGTATTTT. Translation gives CASSQESTSTDTQYF. V and J are TRBV4-2 and TRBJ2-3, with D unresolved. Germline V gene sequence: CDR1 LGHNA, CDR2 YNFKEQ. V lost 0 bases to trimming and J lost 0 bases, with 7 bases between them. The CDR3 totals 15 residues.